The rows below give T cell receptor beta chains drawn from one sample of a study of blood T cell repertoires in COVID-19. Only in-frame clones appear in the TCRdb table, and some are missing; sequencing was by immunoSEQ multiplex PCR. Of some 370,000 clones detected, 80% to 85% appear once; the ten largest clones hold approximately 5.4%. The sequenced sample consisted of PBMCs or T cells enriched from blood (not recorded which). Receptors were obtained from a woman aged 45-65 years who had recovered from COVID-19. Both conserved end residues are part of each CDR3. D genes are given only for firm matches. For some rows the clone size is stated as once, few or many, or as a class when expanded; others skip it.

V gene,J gene,D gene,clone size,CDR3 protein,CDR3 DNA
TRBV6-5,TRBJ2-4,NA,NA,CASSYVGVQYF,TGTGCCAGCAGTTACGTTGGAGTGCAGTACTTC
TRBV6-2/TRBV6-3,TRBJ2-3,TRBD2,NA,CASSYSGYGVSGRASTDTQYF,TGTGCCAGCAGTTACTCTGGGTATGGAGTTAGCGGGAGGGCCAGCACAGATACGCAGTATTTT
TRBV24-1,TRBJ2-3,TRBD1,NA,CATSGHTGGRDTQYF,TGTGCCACCAGTGGTCACACAGGGGGAAGAGATACGCAGTATTTT
TRBV19,TRBJ1-5,NA,NA,CASSMASFNQPQHF,TGTGCCAGTAGTATGGCCAGTTTTAATCAGCCCCAGCATTTT
TRBV30,TRBJ2-6,TRBD2,NA,CAWSVERESGANVLTF,TGTGCCTGGAGTGTAGAGCGGGAGAGTGGGGCCAACGTCCTGACTTTC
TRBV19,TRBJ2-5,NA,NA,CACRSVGTGQETQYF,TGTGCCTGTCGGAGTGTGGGCACAGGTCAAGAGACCCAGTACTTC
TRBV4-3,TRBJ1-3,TRBD1,NA,CASSQHGTGIGNTIYF,TGCGCCAGCAGCCAACACGGGACAGGTATAGGAAACACCATATATTTT
TRBV6-5,TRBJ1-2,NA,NA,CASSGGRRGYTF,TGTGCCAGCAGCGGGGGGAGGAGGGGCTACACCTTC
TRBV6-2/TRBV6-3,TRBJ2-2,NA,NA,CASSYPRGSGELFF,TGTGCCAGCAGTTACCCCCGTGGGAGCGGGGAGCTGTTTTTT
TRBV19,TRBJ2-6,NA,NA,CASSIQGPGANVLTF,TGTGCCAGTAGTATCCAGGGGCCTGGGGCCAACGTCCTGACTTTC
TRBV9,TRBJ1-6,TRBD1,few,CASSAGTGLGSPLHF,TGTGCCAGCAGCGCCGGGACAGGGTTAGGTTCACCCCTCCACTTT
TRBV20-1,TRBJ2-3,NA,NA,CSASTGDRPTDTQYF,TGCAGTGCTAGTACGGGAGATCGGCCCACAGATACGCAGTATTTT
TRBV18,TRBJ1-4,TRBD1,NA,CASSPQQGAPNEKLFF,TGTGCCAGCTCACCTCAGCAGGGGGCGCCTAATGAAAAACTGTTTTTT
TRBV19,TRBJ2-6,NA,NA,CASRGQTFSNVLTF,TGTGCCAGTAGAGGACAGACGTTTTCCAACGTCCTGACTTTC
TRBV6-5,TRBJ2-7,NA,NA,CASSYSVRRSEQYF,TGTGCCAGCAGTTACTCGGTGCGGAGAAGCGAGCAGTACTTC
TRBV3-1/TRBV3-2,TRBJ2-1,NA,NA,CASSLGVGSYNEQFF,TGTGCCAGCAGCCTAGGGGTTGGGTCCTACAATGAGCAGTTCTTC
TRBV7-9,TRBJ2-7,TRBD1,few,CASSLTGTSYEQYF,TGTGCCAGCAGCCTGACAGGGACCTCCTACGAGCAGTACTTC
TRBV29-1,TRBJ1-2,TRBD1,NA,CSVGQGFSYGYTF,TGCAGCGTCGGACAGGGGTTCAGCTATGGCTACACCTTC
TRBV13,TRBJ2-7,TRBD1,NA,CASSSRTGGTYEQYF,TGTGCCAGCAGCTCCCGGACAGGGGGAACCTACGAGCAGTACTTC
TRBV9,TRBJ1-2,NA,NA,CASSRASGYTF,TGTGCCAGCAGTCGCGCCTCTGGCTACACCTTC
TRBV12-3/TRBV12-4,TRBJ1-2,NA,NA,CASTQSTNYGYTF,TGTGCCAGCACCCAGTCGACAAACTATGGCTACACCTTC
TRBV30,TRBJ2-1,TRBD2,NA,CAWRILAGPYNEQFF,TGTGCCTGGAGGATACTAGCGGGGCCCTACAATGAGCAGTTCTTC
TRBV7-3,TRBJ2-2,NA,few,CASSLRQFNTGELFF,TGTGCCAGCAGCTTAAGACAGTTTAACACCGGGGAGCTGTTTTTT
TRBV5-4,TRBJ1-1,NA,NA,CASSKGGVNTEAFF,TGTGCCAGCAGCAAGGGAGGGGTGAACACTGAAGCTTTCTTT
TRBV5-1,TRBJ1-2,NA,once,CASAPPGSGYTF,TGCGCCAGCGCCCCCCCGGGGAGTGGCTACACCTTC
TRBV27,TRBJ2-5,NA,NA,CASSRQGGETQYF,TGTGCCAGCAGCAGGCAGGGTGGAGAGACCCAGTACTTC
TRBV3-1/TRBV3-2,TRBJ1-1,NA,NA,CASSQDRDRRNTEAFF,TGTGCCAGCAGCCAAGATCGAGACAGACGGAACACTGAAGCTTTCTTT
TRBV14,TRBJ2-2,TRBD1,NA,CASSLLQGARTGELFF,TGTGCCAGCAGCCTTTTACAGGGGGCTCGGACCGGGGAGCTGTTTTTT
TRBV7-9,TRBJ1-2,TRBD1,NA,CASSYRGTGGYYTF,TGTGCCAGCAGCTACCGCGGGACAGGGGGCTACTACACCTTC
TRBV27,TRBJ1-6,TRBD1,NA,CASSPTDRASYNSPLHF,TGTGCCAGCAGTCCTACGGACAGGGCGTCCTATAATTCACCCCTCCACTTT
TRBV5-1,TRBJ1-1,NA,NA,CASSLTGTVMNTEAFF,TGCGCCAGCAGCTTAACAGGGACCGTGATGAACACTGAAGCTTTCTTT
TRBV7-9,TRBJ2-7,NA,NA,CASSLTGERAYEQYF,TGTGCCAGCAGCTTAACGGGGGAGAGAGCCTACGAGCAGTACTTC
TRBV29-1,TRBJ2-7,TRBD1,NA,CSAGTGYEQYF,TGCAGCGCCGGGACAGGATACGAGCAGTACTTC
TRBV19,TRBJ2-1,NA,NA,CASSIAPPSSSYNEQFF,TGTGCCAGTAGTATCGCTCCCCCTAGTAGCTCCTACAATGAGCAGTTCTTC
TRBV19,TRBJ1-1,TRBD1,NA,CASSTGTETEAFF,TGTGCCAGTAGCACTGGGACAGAGACTGAAGCTTTCTTT
TRBV6-2/TRBV6-3,TRBJ1-4,NA,NA,CASSKDRVGTNEKLFF,TGTGCCAGCAGTAAGGACAGAGTGGGAACTAATGAAAAACTGTTTTTT
TRBV29-1,TRBJ1-2,TRBD1,NA,CSVEVRTGGGYGYTF,TGCAGCGTTGAAGTTCGGACAGGGGGCGGCTATGGCTACACCTTC
TRBV18,TRBJ2-7,TRBD1,NA,CASSPPAGTGYYEQYF,TGTGCCAGCTCCCCTCCGGCCGGGACAGGGTACTACGAGCAGTACTTC
TRBV7-2,TRBJ1-1,NA,NA,CASSLSSGITEAFF,TGTGCCAGCAGCTTGTCGAGCGGAATAACTGAAGCTTTCTTT
TRBV19,TRBJ2-1,NA,NA,CASSRQARDSNEQFF,TGTGCCAGTAGTAGGCAAGCGCGCGATTCCAATGAGCAGTTCTTC
TRBV7-8,TRBJ2-3,TRBD2,NA,CASSPAGGITDTQYF,TGTGCCAGCAGCCCCGCCGGGGGGATCACAGATACGCAGTATTTT
TRBV11-2,TRBJ2-7,NA,NA,CASSLADRPYEQYF,TGTGCCAGCAGCTTAGCCGACAGACCCTACGAGCAGTACTTC
TRBV6-5,TRBJ2-7,TRBD2,NA,CASSLVAGSSYEQYF,TGTGCCAGCAGTTTGGTAGCGGGGAGCTCCTACGAGCAGTACTTC
TRBV10-3,TRBJ2-7,TRBD2,NA,CAISESVAGGREQYF,TGTGCCATCAGTGAGTCGGTAGCGGGGGGGCGAGAGCAGTACTTC
TRBV7-9,TRBJ1-1,TRBD1,NA,CASSLRPGQGTTEAFF,TGTGCCAGCAGCCTCAGACCGGGACAGGGGACTACTGAAGCTTTCTTT